The clone carrying this T cell receptor beta chain occurred once. The CDR3 spans 13 residues. Germline V CDR1 and CDR2: WSHSY, SAAADI. V was clipped by 7 bases and J by 5 bases, with 14 bases between them. TCRdb fed the 5' RACE reads into MiXCR, producing one record per CDR3 protein. The table lists about 59,000 distinct CDR3 sequences, about 13% of them singletons. These data come from a study of early T cells in non-severe SARS-CoV-2 infection. V gene TRBV10-2 combines with J gene TRBJ1-1; D is unclear. The TCR originated in an adult who was a healthcare worker with PCR-confirmed SARS-CoV-2 infection or an uninfected control (not recorded which). This specimen was whole blood, taken at baseline. The CDR3: CASNSGMDTEAFF. The CDR3 DNA reads as TGCGCCAGCAATTCTGGGATGGATACTGAAGCTTTCTTT.